This T cell receptor beta chain derives from a study of blood T cell repertoires in COVID-19. Study as a whole: Acute and convalescent COVID-19 specimens originated in the United States, Italy and Spain. PBMCs, B-cell-depleted T cells, or T cells provided the cDNA or gDNA that made up the material.

The CDR3 length is 14 residues. The junction had 6 bases not matched to a gene; V was cut back by 4 bases and J by 5 bases. Germline loops: CDR1 LNHDA, CDR2 SQIVND (reference sequence). Data came from immunoSEQ multiplex PCR; TCRdb stores just in-frame clones and leaves some out. This sample has 110,000 to 150,000 clones, with roughly 90% found just once. This receptor was taken from a man aged 45-65 years with active or convalescent COVID-19. The chain couples TRBV19 to TRBJ1-1; 8 bases fit TRBD1. The sequenced sample was peripheral blood. The CDR3 loop is CASSTTGVGTEAFF. The DNA of the CDR3 is TGTGCCAGTAGTACGACAGGGGTAGGAACTGAAGCTTTCTTT.